This note documents a single TCR beta chain sequence. Germline assignment: CDR1 GTSNPN and CDR2 SVGIG (reference sequence). Trimming took 4 bases from V and 6 from J; bases not matched to a gene: 8. CDR3 length equals 13 residues. Every immunoSEQ plate was one replicate of a subset's evenly spread DNA. Each sorted subset replicate got 200 ng genomic DNA, roughly 27,000 genomes. The method was immunoSEQ multiplex PCR; TCRdb's version includes in-frame clones alone and lacks a portion of them. The sample holds more than 850,000 clones, about 80% seen once. The sample is drawn from a study of shared clonotypes between healthy human individuals.

The chain recombines TRBV30 with TRBJ2-7, with TRBD1 matching over 8 bases. The origin of this receptor is a young man in good health. Some clones in this sample may be carry-over from other donors' samples. Sequencing was performed on memory CD4+ T cells from PBMCs. Subset indicated: CD45RA-negative fraction. The CDR3 region has the DNA TGTGCCTGGAATATCGACAGGGGACGCGAGCAGTACTTC. This codes for CAWNIDRGREQYF.